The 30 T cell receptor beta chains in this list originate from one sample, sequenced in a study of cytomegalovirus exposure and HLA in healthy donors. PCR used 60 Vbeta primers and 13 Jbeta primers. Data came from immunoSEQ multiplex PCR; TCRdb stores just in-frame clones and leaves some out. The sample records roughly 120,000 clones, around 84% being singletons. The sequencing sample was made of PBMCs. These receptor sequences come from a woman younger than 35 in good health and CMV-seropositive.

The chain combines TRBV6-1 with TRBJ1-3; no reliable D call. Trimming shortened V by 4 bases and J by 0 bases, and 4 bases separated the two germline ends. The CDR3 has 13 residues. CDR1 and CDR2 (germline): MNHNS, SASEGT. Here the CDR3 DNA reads TGTGCCAGCAGTGCTACCTCTGGAAACACCATATATTTT. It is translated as CASSATSGNTIYF.

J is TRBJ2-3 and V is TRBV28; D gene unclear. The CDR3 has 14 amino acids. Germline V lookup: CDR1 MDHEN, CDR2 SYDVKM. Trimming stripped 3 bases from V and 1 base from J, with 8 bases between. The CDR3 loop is CASSFVAGTDTQYF. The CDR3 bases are TGTGCCAGCAGTTTCGTGGCGGGCACAGATACGCAGTATTTT.

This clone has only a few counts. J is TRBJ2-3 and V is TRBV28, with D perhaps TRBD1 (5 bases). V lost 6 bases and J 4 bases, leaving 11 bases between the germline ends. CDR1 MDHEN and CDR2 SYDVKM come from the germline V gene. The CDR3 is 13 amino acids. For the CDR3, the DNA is TGTGCCAGCAGATCCACAGGAGCAGATACGCAGTATTTT. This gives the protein CASRSTGADTQYF.

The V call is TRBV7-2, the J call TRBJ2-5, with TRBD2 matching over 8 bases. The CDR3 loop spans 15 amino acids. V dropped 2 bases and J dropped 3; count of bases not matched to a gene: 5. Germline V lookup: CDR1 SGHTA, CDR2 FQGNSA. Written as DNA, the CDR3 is TGTGCCAGCAGCTTAAGGTTTAGCGGGGAAGAGACCCAGTACTTC. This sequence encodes CASSLRFSGEETQYF.

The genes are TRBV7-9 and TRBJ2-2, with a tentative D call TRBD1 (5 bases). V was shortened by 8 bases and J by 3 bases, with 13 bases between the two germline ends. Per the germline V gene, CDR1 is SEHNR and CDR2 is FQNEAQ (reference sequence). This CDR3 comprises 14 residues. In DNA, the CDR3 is TGTGCCAGCGGCAGGGTCTTGGACACCGGGGAGCTGTTTTTT. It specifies CASGRVLDTGELFF.

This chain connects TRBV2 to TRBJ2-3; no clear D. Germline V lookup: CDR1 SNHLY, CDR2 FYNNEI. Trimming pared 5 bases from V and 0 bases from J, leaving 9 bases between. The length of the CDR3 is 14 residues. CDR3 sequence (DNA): TGTGCCAGCAGTCAGGTGGTCAGCACAGATACGCAGTATTTT. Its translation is CASSQVVSTDTQYF. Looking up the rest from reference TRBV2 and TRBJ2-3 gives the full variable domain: EPEVTQTPSHQVTQMGQEVILRCVPISNHLYFYWYRQILGQKVEFLVSFYNNEISEKSEIFDDQFSVERPDGSNFTLKIRSTKLEDSAMYFCASSQVVSTDTQYFGPGTRLTVL.

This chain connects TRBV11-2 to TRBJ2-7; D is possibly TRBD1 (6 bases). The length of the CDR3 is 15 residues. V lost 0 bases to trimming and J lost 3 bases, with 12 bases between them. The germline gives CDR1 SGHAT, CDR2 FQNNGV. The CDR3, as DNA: TGTGCCAGCAGCTTAGACCGAGGCAGGGGCTACGAGCAGTACTTC. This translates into CASSLDRGRGYEQYF. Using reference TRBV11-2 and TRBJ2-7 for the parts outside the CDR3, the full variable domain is EAGVAQSPRYKIIEKRQSVAFWCNPISGHATLYWYQQILGQGPKLLIQFQNNGVVDDSQLPKDRFSAERLKGVDSTLKIQPAKLEDSAVYLCASSLDRGRGYEQYFGPGTRLTVT.

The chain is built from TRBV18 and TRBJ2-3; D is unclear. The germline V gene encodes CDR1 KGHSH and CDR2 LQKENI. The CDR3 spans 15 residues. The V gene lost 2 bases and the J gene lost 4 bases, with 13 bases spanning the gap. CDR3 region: CASSPNYLSADTQYF. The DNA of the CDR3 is TGTGCCAGCTCACCAAACTACCTAAGCGCAGATACGCAGTATTTT. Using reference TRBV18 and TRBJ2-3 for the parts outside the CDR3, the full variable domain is NAGVMQNPRHLVRRRGQEARLRCSPMKGHSHVYWYRQLPEEGLKFMVYLQKENIIDESGMPKERFSAEFPKEGPSILRIQQVVRGDSAAYFCASSPNYLSADTQYFGPGTRLTVL.

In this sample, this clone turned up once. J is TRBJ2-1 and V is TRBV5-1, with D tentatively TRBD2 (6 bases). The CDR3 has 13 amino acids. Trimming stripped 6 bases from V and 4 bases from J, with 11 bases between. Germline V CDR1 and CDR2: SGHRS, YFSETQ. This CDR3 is CASTSEGYNEQFF. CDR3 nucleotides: TGCGCCAGCACCTCGGAGGGTTACAATGAGCAGTTCTTC. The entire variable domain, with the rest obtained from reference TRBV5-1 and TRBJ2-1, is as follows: KAGVTQTPRYLIKTRGQQVTLSCSPISGHRSVSWYQQTPGQGLQFLFEYFSETQRNKGNFPGRFSGRQFSNSRSEMNVSTLELGDSALYLCASTSEGYNEQFFGPGTRLTVL.

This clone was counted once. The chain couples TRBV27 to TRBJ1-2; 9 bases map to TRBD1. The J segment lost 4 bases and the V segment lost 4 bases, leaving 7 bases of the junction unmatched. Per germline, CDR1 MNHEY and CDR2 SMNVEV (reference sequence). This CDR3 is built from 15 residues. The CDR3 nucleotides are TGTGCCAGCAGTTCCTTACAGGGGGCTGTCTATGGCTACACCTTC. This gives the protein CASSSLQGAVYGYTF.

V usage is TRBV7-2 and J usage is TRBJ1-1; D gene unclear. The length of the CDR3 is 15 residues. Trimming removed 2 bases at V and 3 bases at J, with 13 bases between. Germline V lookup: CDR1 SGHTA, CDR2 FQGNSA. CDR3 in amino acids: CASSLLGGEYTEAFF. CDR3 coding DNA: TGTGCCAGCAGCTTACTCGGTGGGGAGTACACTGAAGCTTTCTTT.

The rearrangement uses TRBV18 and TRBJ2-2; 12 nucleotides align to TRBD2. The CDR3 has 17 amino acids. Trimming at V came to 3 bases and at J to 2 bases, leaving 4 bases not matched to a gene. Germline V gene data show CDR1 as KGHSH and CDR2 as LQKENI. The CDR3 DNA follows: TGTGCCAGCTCACCCCCGACTAGCGGGGGAAACACCGGGGAGCTGTTTTTT. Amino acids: CASSPPTSGGNTGELFF.

The CDR3 region has the DNA TGTGCCAGCAGTTTAAGCGGACAGGACGAGCAGTACTTC. It codes for CASSLSGQDEQYF. The V and J genes are TRBV27 and TRBJ2-7, with 7 positions matching TRBD1. CDR1 MNHEY and CDR2 SMNVEV come from the germline V gene (reference sequence). The CDR3 is 13 residues long. V dropped 2 bases and J dropped 5; count of bases not matched to a gene: 3.

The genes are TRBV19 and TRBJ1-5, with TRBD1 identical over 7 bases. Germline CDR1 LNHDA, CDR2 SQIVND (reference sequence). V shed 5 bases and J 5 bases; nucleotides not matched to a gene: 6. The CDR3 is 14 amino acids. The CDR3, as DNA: TGTGCCAGTAGTGGCCGTCAGGGGGATCAGCCCCAGCATTTT. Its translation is CASSGRQGDQPQHF.

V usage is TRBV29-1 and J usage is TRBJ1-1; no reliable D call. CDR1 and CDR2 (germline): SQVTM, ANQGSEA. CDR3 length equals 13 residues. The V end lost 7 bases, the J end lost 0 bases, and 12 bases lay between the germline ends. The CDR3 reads CSAAGRMNTEAFF. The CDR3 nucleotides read TGCAGCGCGGCGGGAAGAATGAACACTGAAGCTTTCTTT.

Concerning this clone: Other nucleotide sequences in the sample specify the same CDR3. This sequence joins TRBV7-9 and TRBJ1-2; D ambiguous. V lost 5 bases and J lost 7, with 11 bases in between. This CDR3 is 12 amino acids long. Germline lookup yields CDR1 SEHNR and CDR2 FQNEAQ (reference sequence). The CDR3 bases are TGTGCCAGCAGCGACCTGGAGTTTGGCTACACCTTC. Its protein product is CASSDLEFGYTF.

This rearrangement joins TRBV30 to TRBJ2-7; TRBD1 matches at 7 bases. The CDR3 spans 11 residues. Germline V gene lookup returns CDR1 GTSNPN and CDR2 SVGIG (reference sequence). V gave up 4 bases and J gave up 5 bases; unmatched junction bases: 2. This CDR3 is CAWKRGHEQYF. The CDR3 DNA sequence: TGTGCCTGGAAAAGGGGGCACGAGCAGTACTTC.

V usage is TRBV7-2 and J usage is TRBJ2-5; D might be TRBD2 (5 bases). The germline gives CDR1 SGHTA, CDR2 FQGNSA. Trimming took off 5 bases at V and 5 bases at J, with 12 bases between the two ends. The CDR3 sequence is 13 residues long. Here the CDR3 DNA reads TGTGCCAGCAGCCGGATCAGGAGGGAGACCCAGTACTTC. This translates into CASSRIRRETQYF.

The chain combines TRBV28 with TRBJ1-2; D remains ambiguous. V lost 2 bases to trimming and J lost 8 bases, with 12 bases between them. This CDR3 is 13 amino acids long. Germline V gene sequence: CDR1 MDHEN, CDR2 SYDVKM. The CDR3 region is CASSLGQAVGYTF. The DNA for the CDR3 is TGTGCCAGCAGTTTAGGCCAGGCCGTGGGCTACACCTTC.

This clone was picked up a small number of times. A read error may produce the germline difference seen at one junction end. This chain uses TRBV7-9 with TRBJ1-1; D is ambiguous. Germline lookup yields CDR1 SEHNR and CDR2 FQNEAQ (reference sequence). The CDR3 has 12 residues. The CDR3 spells CSSSFYLEKAFF. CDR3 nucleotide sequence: TGTTCCAGCAGCTTTTATTTAGAAAAAGCTTTCTTT.

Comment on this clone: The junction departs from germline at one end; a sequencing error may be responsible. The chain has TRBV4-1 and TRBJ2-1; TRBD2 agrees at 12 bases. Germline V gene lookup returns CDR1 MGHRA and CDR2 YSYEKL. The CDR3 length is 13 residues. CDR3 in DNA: TGCGCCAGCAGCCAACTAGCGGGGGGGCCTGGTGTCTTC. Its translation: CASSQLAGGPGVF.

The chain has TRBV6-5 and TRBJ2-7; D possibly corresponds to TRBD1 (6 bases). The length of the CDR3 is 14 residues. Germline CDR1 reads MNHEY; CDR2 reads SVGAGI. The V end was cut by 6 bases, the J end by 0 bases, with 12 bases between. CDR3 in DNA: TGTGCCAGCAGACCATACAGGGACTCCTACGAGCAGTACTTC. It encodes CASRPYRDSYEQYF.

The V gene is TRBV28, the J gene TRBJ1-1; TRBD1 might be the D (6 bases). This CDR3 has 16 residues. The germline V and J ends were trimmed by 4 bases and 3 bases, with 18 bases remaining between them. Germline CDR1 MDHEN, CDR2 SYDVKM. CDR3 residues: CASSSSQGRPDTEAFF. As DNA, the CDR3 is TGTGCCAGCAGTTCGTCACAGGGTCGGCCTGACACTGAAGCTTTCTTT.

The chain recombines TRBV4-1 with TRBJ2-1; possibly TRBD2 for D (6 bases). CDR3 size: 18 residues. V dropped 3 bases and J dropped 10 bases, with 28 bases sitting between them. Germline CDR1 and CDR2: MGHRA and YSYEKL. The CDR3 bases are TGCGCCAGCAGCCAGTCTGCCGCCGGGACTCCCGCTTTTGGGGAGCAGTTCTTC. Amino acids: CASSQSAAGTPAFGEQFF.

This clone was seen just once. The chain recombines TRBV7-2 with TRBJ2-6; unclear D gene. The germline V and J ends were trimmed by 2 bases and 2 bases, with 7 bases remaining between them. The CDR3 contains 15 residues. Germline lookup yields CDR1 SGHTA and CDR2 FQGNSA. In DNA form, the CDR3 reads TGTGCCAGCAGCTTAAACAGCCCTGGGGCCAACGTCCTGACTTTC. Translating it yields CASSLNSPGANVLTF.

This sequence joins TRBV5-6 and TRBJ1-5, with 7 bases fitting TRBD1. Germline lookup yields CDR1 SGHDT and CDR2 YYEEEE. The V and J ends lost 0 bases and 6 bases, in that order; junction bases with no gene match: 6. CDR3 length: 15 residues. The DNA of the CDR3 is TGTGCCAGCAGCTTGGGTCCAGGGGGGACTCAGCCCCAGCATTTT. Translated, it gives CASSLGPGGTQPQHF.

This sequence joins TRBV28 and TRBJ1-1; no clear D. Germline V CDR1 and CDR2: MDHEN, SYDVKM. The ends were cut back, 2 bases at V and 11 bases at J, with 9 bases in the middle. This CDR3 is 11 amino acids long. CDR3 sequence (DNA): TGTGCCAGCAGTTTAAGAGGGAGCGCTTTCTTT. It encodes CASSLRGSAFF.

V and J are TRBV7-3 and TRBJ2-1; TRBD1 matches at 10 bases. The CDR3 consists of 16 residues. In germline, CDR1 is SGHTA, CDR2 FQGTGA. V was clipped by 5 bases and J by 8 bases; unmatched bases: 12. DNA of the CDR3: TGTGCCAGCAGCCCTAGGATCGGGACAGGGGCGTATGAGCAGTTCTTC. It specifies CASSPRIGTGAYEQFF.

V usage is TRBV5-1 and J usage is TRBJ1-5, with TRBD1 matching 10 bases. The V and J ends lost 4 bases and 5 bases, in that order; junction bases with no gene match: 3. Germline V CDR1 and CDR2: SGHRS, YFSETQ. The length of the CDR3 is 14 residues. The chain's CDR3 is CASSPGQGDQPQHF. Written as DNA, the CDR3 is TGCGCCAGCAGCCCAGGACAGGGGGATCAGCCCCAGCATTTT.

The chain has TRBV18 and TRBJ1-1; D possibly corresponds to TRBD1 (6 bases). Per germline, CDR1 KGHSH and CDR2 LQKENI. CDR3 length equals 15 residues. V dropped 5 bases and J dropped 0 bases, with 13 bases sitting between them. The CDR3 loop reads CASSFRTELNTEAFF. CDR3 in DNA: TGTGCCAGCTCATTTAGGACAGAACTGAACACTGAAGCTTTCTTT.